The entry below describes one T cell receptor (beta chain). The target antigen is unknown. The sample comes from a study of brain metastases from non-small cell lung cancer. The study's findings and limits: Paired brain metastases and primary tumors largely shared TCR repertoires. In over 55% of brain metastases, T-cell clones were expanded compared with matched primary tumors.

Using immunoSEQ multiplex PCR, the repertoire was profiled, and TCRdb retains in-frame clones only, with some absent. The sample contains roughly 820 clones, over 60% of which appear only once. The source of this sequence is a donor over 35 with non-small cell lung cancer. Source material: tissue from a brain metastasis.

The CDR3 reads CASSVDGRGGQYF. In DNA, the CDR3 is TGTGCCAGCAGCGTAGATGGCAGGGGTGGGCAGTACTTC. The chain is built from TRBV9 and TRBJ2-7, with D tentatively TRBD1 (6 bases). Trimming left V 0 bases short and J 9 bases short, with 13 bases between. This CDR3 spans 13 amino acids. The germline V gene has CDR1 SGDLS and CDR2 YYNGEE.